This T cell receptor beta chain originates from a study of T cell responses to AZD1222 COVID-19 vaccine. Regarding the study as a whole: The sample set comprised mostly white British donors with more females, and clonal diversity was possibly underestimated.

Points on this clone: Its antigen is as yet unknown.

V shed 4 bases and J 4 bases; nucleotides not matched to a gene: 5. The length of the CDR3 is 15 residues. Germline CDR1 is SEHNR and CDR2 is FQNEAQ (reference sequence). Clones were sequenced by immunoSEQ multiplex PCR, and TCRdb holds only the in-frame ones, with some missing. The top ten hold more than 14% of the sample, which has tens of thousands of clones, about 90% seen once. The starting material was peripheral blood, obtained 28 days after the second AZD1222 dose. V usage is TRBV7-9 and J usage is TRBJ2-2, with 8 bases lining up with TRBD2. The TCR originated in an adult who received the AZD1222 COVID-19 vaccine. The CDR3 sequence: CASSSPRGGTGELFF. As DNA, the CDR3 is TGTGCCAGCAGCTCCCCCCGGGGGGGCACCGGGGAGCTGTTTTTT.